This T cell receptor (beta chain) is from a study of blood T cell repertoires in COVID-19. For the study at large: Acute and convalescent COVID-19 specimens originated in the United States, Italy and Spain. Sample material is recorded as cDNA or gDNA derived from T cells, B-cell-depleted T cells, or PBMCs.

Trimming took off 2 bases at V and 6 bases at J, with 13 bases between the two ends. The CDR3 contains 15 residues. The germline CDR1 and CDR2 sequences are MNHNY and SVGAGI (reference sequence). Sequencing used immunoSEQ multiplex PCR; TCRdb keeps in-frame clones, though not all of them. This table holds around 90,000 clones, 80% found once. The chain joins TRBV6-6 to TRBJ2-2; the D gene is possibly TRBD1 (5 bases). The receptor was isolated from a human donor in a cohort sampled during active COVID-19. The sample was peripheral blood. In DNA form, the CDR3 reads TGTGCCAGCAGTTACCCCCAGGGTCACGCCGGGGAGCTGTTTTTT. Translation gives CASSYPQGHAGELFF.